Below are 32 T cell receptor beta chains sequenced from a single sample in a study of Ad26.COV2.S vaccination and SARS-CoV-2 variants. Sequencing used immunoSEQ multiplex PCR; TCRdb keeps in-frame clones, though not all of them. The table lists 300,000 to 400,000 clones, about 86% of them singletons, with more than 1.5% in the top ten. Described treatment: around 19 received Ad26.COV2.S at low or high dose, single or two shots; about 5 received placebo; per-sample allocation not given. Vaccine and placebo recipients were sampled on day 63 after the first injection. Material: peripheral blood, obtained in a trial of Ad26.COV2.S vaccine versus placebo. The receptors originated from a person between 18 and 60 years old who received the Ad26.COV2.S COVID-19 vaccine or a placebo.

A few counts support this clone. The genes are TRBV10-3 and TRBJ1-1; 12 nucleotides align to TRBD1. V gave up 3 bases and J gave up 6 bases; unmatched junction bases: 11. The germline gives CDR1 ENHRY, CDR2 SYGVKD. The length of the CDR3 is 17 residues. This CDR3 reads CAISDFNRDRGLPEAFF. The CDR3 coding sequence is TGTGCCATCAGTGACTTCAACCGGGACAGGGGGCTTCCTGAAGCTTTCTTT.

The V call is TRBV7-2, the J call TRBJ2-7; 8 positions match TRBD1. Germline CDR1 SGHTA, CDR2 FQGNSA. This CDR3 has 14 amino acids. The ends lost 2 bases at V and 2 bases at J; junction bases unmatched: 2. CDR3 DNA sequence: TGTGCCAGCAGCTTACGACAGGGGACCTACGAGCAGTACTTC. Its translation is CASSLRQGTYEQYF.

V is TRBV30 and J is TRBJ2-2; D is possibly TRBD2 (5 bases). There are 14 residues in the CDR3. Trimming took off 5 bases at V and 0 bases at J, with 10 bases between the two ends. Germline-derived CDR1 and CDR2 are GTSNPN and SVGIG (reference sequence). The chain's CDR3 is CAWFAGANTGELFF. The CDR3 DNA reads as TGTGCCTGGTTTGCGGGCGCGAACACCGGGGAGCTGTTTTTT.

The rearrangement uses TRBV18 and TRBJ2-1, with 8 nucleotides matching TRBD1. This CDR3 is 13 amino acids long. Germline V gene sequence: CDR1 KGHSH, CDR2 LQKENI. Germline trimming cut 6 bases from V and 6 bases from J; bases unmatched to any gene: 4. The CDR3, as DNA: TGTGCCAGCTCGCCGGGACAGGTCAATGAGCAGTTCTTC. Its protein is CASSPGQVNEQFF.

The V gene is TRBV18, the J gene TRBJ1-5; 9 bases line up with TRBD1. The V segment lost 6 bases and the J segment 6 bases; nucleotides outside the gene matches: 6. CDR1 is KGHSH and CDR2 is LQKENI in the germline V gene. The CDR3 runs to 14 residues. The CDR3 nucleotides read TGTGCCAGCTCCCAAGGACAGGGGATTCAGCCCCAGCATTTT. It specifies CASSQGQGIQPQHF. Full variable domain (missing parts from reference TRBV18 and TRBJ1-5): NAGVMQNPRHLVRRRGQEARLRCSPMKGHSHVYWYRQLPEEGLKFMVYLQKENIIDESGMPKERFSAEFPKEGPSILRIQQVVRGDSAAYFCASSQGQGIQPQHFGDGTRLSIL.

The V call is TRBV5-4, the J call TRBJ2-2; 9 bases are shared with TRBD1. Losses at the gene ends were 4 bases for V and 1 base for J; bases not matched to a gene: 5. Germline V gene data show CDR1 as SGHNT and CDR2 as YYREEE (reference sequence). The CDR3 extends over 16 amino acids. The CDR3 loop is CASSPGTGRNTGELFF. In DNA form, the CDR3 reads TGTGCCAGCAGCCCCGGGACAGGGAGGAACACCGGGGAGCTGTTTTTT.

This clone was counted once. The rearrangement links TRBV3-1 (or the pseudogene TRBV3-2) to TRBJ1-2; D uncertain. CDR1 and CDR2 (germline): LGHDT, YNNKEL (reference sequence). Deletions cut 4 bases from V and 7 bases from J, with 16 bases between. The CDR3 loop spans 14 amino acids. CDR3 nucleotide sequence: TGTGCCAGCAGCCCCCAAGTGGGTATCAGTGGCTACACCTTC. Translated, it gives CASSPQVGISGYTF.

V gene TRBV7-8 combines with J gene TRBJ1-1; TRBD1 matches at 7 bases. Germline values: CDR1 SGHVS, CDR2 FQNEAQ. The CDR3 runs to 16 residues. V was pared by 5 bases and J by 5 bases, with 14 bases of the junction left unmatched. The CDR3 nucleotides read TGTGCCAGCAGCCCAAGGACAGGCGATTGGGGGACTGAAGCTTTCTTT. Encoded protein: CASSPRTGDWGTEAFF.

The chain links TRBV14 to TRBJ1-6; perhaps TRBD1 as D (5 bases). Trimming pared 2 bases from V and 3 bases from J, leaving 14 bases between. This CDR3 comprises 17 residues. Germline V lookup: CDR1 SGHDN, CDR2 FVKESK. The CDR3 DNA reads as TGTGCCAGCAGCCAACGGGTTAACAGGAACTATAATTCACCCCTCCACTTT. It yields the protein CASSQRVNRNYNSPLHF.

This clone was counted between two and nine times. The chain combines TRBV4-1 with TRBJ1-2, with 10 nucleotides matching TRBD1. V shed 2 bases, J shed 8 bases, and the junction held 5 bases outside the gene matches. This CDR3 region has 14 residues. Per the germline V gene, CDR1 is MGHRA and CDR2 is YSYEKL. The CDR3 nucleotides read TGCGCCAGCAGCCAACGGGACAGGGGAGTAGGCTACACCTTC. It encodes CASSQRDRGVGYTF.

V gene TRBV7-2 combines with J gene TRBJ1-2, with unresolved D. The V end was cut by 5 bases, the J end by 4 bases, with 11 bases between. Germline assignment: CDR1 SGHTA and CDR2 FQGNSA. The CDR3 is 13 amino acids. CDR3 residues: CASSLDRAYGYTF. CDR3 sequence (DNA): TGTGCCAGCAGCCTAGACCGGGCCTATGGCTACACCTTC.

The rearrangement links TRBV6-6 to TRBJ2-3; possibly TRBD1 for D (5 bases). The CDR3 covers 13 residues. V dropped 8 bases and J dropped 2 bases, with 11 bases sitting between them. Per germline, CDR1 MNHNY and CDR2 SVGAGI (reference sequence). The CDR3 region is CASGALPTDTQYF. The CDR3 DNA follows: TGTGCCAGCGGGGCTTTACCCACAGATACGCAGTATTTT.

The chain uses TRBV11-2 and TRBJ2-7; 8 bases are shared with TRBD1. Per germline, CDR1 SGHAT and CDR2 FQNNGV. The V gene end was trimmed by 4 bases and the J gene end by 3 bases; junction bases not matched to a gene: 8. The CDR3 sequence is 15 residues long. The CDR3 is CASSYPRTGLYEQYF. The CDR3 DNA reads as TGTGCCAGCAGCTACCCCCGGACAGGGCTCTACGAGCAGTACTTC.

The rearrangement uses TRBV11-2 and TRBJ1-2, with 8 positions matching TRBD1. Germline V lookup: CDR1 SGHAT, CDR2 FQNNGV. The CDR3 has 15 amino acids. V shed 5 bases and J 5 bases; nucleotides not matched to a gene: 10. CDR3 sequence reads: CASSPPRDRGYGYTF. CDR3 nucleotide sequence: TGTGCCAGCAGCCCCCCCCGAGACAGGGGTTATGGCTACACCTTC.

The rearrangement uses TRBV7-9 and TRBJ2-3; weak D call: TRBD1 (6 bases). Between the trimmed V and J ends, which lost 7 bases and 3 bases, there was a span of 14 bases. CDR1 is SEHNR, CDR2 FQNEAQ, per germline (reference sequence). This CDR3 has 14 residues. CDR3 bases: TGTGCCAGCACCCTTACAGGGAAAACAGATACGCAGTATTTT. Translation: CASTLTGKTDTQYF.

The chain carries TRBV4-1 and TRBJ2-1; 12 bases line up with TRBD2. J lost 5 bases, V lost 2 bases, and 10 bases had no gene match. The CDR3 contains 18 residues. Germline-derived CDR1 and CDR2 are MGHRA and YSYEKL. CDR3 nucleotide sequence: TGCGCCAGCAGCCAACCACTAGCGGGGGGCTTTTCTAACAATGAGCAGTTCTTC. The encoded protein is CASSQPLAGGFSNNEQFF.

A few counts support this clone. V usage is TRBV5-1 and J usage is TRBJ1-2, with D possibly being TRBD1 (6 bases). Germline CDR1 is SGHRS and CDR2 is YFSETQ. V lost 0 bases and J 0 bases, leaving 12 bases between the germline ends. This CDR3 is built from 16 residues. CDR3 nucleotide sequence: TGCGCCAGCAGCTTGGCTACAGGGACCCCTAACTATGGCTACACCTTC. It specifies CASSLATGTPNYGYTF.

This chain links TRBV9 with TRBJ2-6, with TRBD1 matching 8 bases. Germline V gives CDR1 SGDLS, CDR2 YYNGEE. The CDR3 contains 17 residues. Trimming took 2 bases from V and 4 from J; bases not matched to a gene: 8. CDR3 DNA sequence: TGTGCCAGCAGCGTTGCGACAGGGGCCGCCGGGGCCAACGTCCTGACTTTC. It translates to CASSVATGAAGANVLTF.

This clone was picked up a small number of times. The chain links TRBV5-4 to TRBJ1-1; no clear D gene. The V end was cut by 0 bases, the J end by 0 bases, with 6 bases between. This CDR3 is built from 14 residues. Germline-derived CDR1 and CDR2 are SGHNT and YYREEE (reference sequence). DNA of the CDR3: TGTGCCAGCAGCTTGGGCGGACTGAACACTGAAGCTTTCTTT. This sequence encodes CASSLGGLNTEAFF.

V and J are TRBV6-2 or TRBV6-3 and TRBJ1-2; D gene ambiguous. The V end lost 2 bases, the J end lost 4 bases, and 23 bases lay between the germline ends. Germline CDR1 MNHEY, CDR2 SVGEGT. This CDR3 has 18 residues. The CDR3 nucleotides read TGTGCCAGCAGTTACGGGCGCGGTGGGCCAGCTCGGGGCTATGGCTACACCTTC. It encodes CASSYGRGGPARGYGYTF.

This sequence joins TRBV29-1 and TRBJ1-2; 7 positions match TRBD1. V trimming: 4 bases; J trimming: 6 bases; junction bases outside the gene matches: 11. Germline V gives CDR1 SQVTM, CDR2 ANQGSEA. The CDR3 totals 14 residues. CDR3 protein: CSVATSQGLDGYTF. The DNA of the CDR3 is TGCAGCGTTGCTACATCACAGGGGTTAGATGGCTACACCTTC. The full variable domain, completed using reference TRBV29-1 and TRBJ1-2, is SAVISQKPSRDICQRGTSLTIQCQVDSQVTMMFWYRQQPGQSLTLIATANQGSEATYESGFVIDKFPISRPNLTFSTLTVSNMSPEDSSIYLCSVATSQGLDGYTFGSGTRLTVV.

The CDR3 sequence: CASSPGGARSGELFF. The CDR3 DNA is TGCGCCAGCAGCCCCGGCGGGGCCAGGTCCGGGGAGCTGTTTTTT. The V gene is TRBV5-1, the J gene TRBJ2-2; the D gene is possibly TRBD2 (6 bases). This CDR3 contains 15 residues. The ends were cut back, 4 bases at V and 6 bases at J, with 16 bases in the middle. Looked up from germline, CDR1 is SGHRS and CDR2 is YFSETQ.

In this sample, this clone turned up once. The chain employs TRBV24-1 and TRBJ1-1, with 8 positions matching TRBD1. The CDR3 totals 17 residues. J gave up 0 bases and V 4 bases, and 9 bases lay outside the gene matches. Germline V gene sequence: CDR1 KGHDR, CDR2 SFDVKD. CDR3 nucleotides: TGTGCCACCAGTGACCGACCCCGGACAGGGATGAACACTGAAGCTTTCTTT. As protein: CATSDRPRTGMNTEAFF.

This clone was observed once. The rearrangement uses TRBV16 and TRBJ1-1; D ambiguous. V was pared by 1 base and J by 6 bases, with 3 bases between. This CDR3 has 11 amino acids. In germline, CDR1 is KGHSY, CDR2 FQNENV. The CDR3 DNA follows: TGTGCCAGCAGCCAATTGCCTGAAGCTTTCTTT. This codes for CASSQLPEAFF. The full variable domain, completed using reference TRBV16 and TRBJ1-1, is GEEVAQTPKHLVRGEGQKAKLYCAPIKGHSYVFWYQQVLKNEFKFLISFQNENVFDETGMPKERFSAKCLPNSPCSLEIQATKLEDSAVYFCASSQLPEAFFGQGTRLTVV.

In this sample, this clone turned up a few times. The chain joins TRBV30 to TRBJ2-7; either TRBD1 or TRBD2 may supply D (5 bases each). CDR1 GTSNPN and CDR2 SVGIG come from the germline V gene (reference sequence). The CDR3 has 13 amino acids. V lost 0 bases to trimming and J lost 5 bases, with 11 bases between them. The CDR3 is CAWSVLRGDEQYF. In DNA form, the CDR3 reads TGTGCCTGGAGTGTACTCCGAGGGGACGAGCAGTACTTC.

This chain links TRBV5-1 with TRBJ1-1; D might be TRBD1 (6 bases). This CDR3 region has 16 residues. The V gene lost 4 bases and the J gene lost 1 base, with 17 bases spanning the gap. Per the germline V gene, CDR1 is SGHRS and CDR2 is YFSETQ. The CDR3 spells CASSPQAGAGNTEAFF. CDR3 nucleotide sequence: TGCGCCAGCAGCCCCCAGGCGGGGGCTGGGAACACTGAAGCTTTCTTT.

The chain employs TRBV5-1 and TRBJ1-1; perhaps TRBD1 as D (5 bases). V lost 2 bases and J 2 bases, leaving 10 bases between the germline ends. The germline V gene encodes CDR1 SGHRS and CDR2 YFSETQ. This CDR3 is 14 amino acids long. The CDR3 DNA reads TGCGCCAGCAGCTTCTCGACAGCTAACACTGAAGCTTTCTTT. Translated, it gives CASSFSTANTEAFF.

The rearrangement joins TRBV25-1 to TRBJ1-1; TRBD1 agrees at 9 bases. Germline V gene lookup returns CDR1 MGHDK and CDR2 SYGVNS. This CDR3 comprises 16 residues. J gave up 0 bases and V 2 bases, and 4 bases lay outside the gene matches. CDR3 DNA: TGTGCCAGCAGTGAACTAGGGACAGGGATGAACACTGAAGCTTTCTTT. Its protein is CASSELGTGMNTEAFF. Looking up the rest from reference TRBV25-1 and TRBJ1-1 gives the full variable domain: EADIYQTPRYLVIGTGKKITLECSQTMGHDKMYWYQQDPGMELHLIHYSYGVNSTEKGDLSSESTVSRIRTEHFPLTLESARPSHTSQYLCASSELGTGMNTEAFFGQGTRLTVV.

The chain employs TRBV5-1 and TRBJ2-7, with 8 bases lining up with TRBD2. Germline V CDR1 and CDR2: SGHRS, YFSETQ. This CDR3 contains 15 residues. V gave up 4 bases and J gave up 3 bases; unmatched junction bases: 9. Here the CDR3 reads CASSAIAGTLYEQYF. CDR3 bases: TGCGCCAGCAGCGCCATAGCGGGGACCCTCTACGAGCAGTACTTC.

V usage is TRBV30 and J usage is TRBJ1-5; no reliable D call. Trimming removed 3 bases at V and 5 bases at J, with 11 bases between. Germline V gene lookup returns CDR1 GTSNPN and CDR2 SVGIG (reference sequence). The CDR3 is 13 amino acids. CDR3 region: CAWSEDGDQPQHF. In DNA, the CDR3 is TGTGCCTGGAGCGAGGATGGGGATCAGCCCCAGCATTTT.

The V and J genes are TRBV5-1 and TRBJ2-7, with 12 bases fitting TRBD1. CDR1 and CDR2 from the germline V gene are SGHRS and YFSETQ. The CDR3 is 16 amino acids. J was trimmed by 6 bases and V by 0 bases; bases with no gene match: 7. The CDR3 sequence is CASSLDRDRGLSEQYF. The CDR3 DNA is TGCGCCAGCAGCTTGGATCGGGACAGGGGGCTTTCCGAGCAGTACTTC.

The rearrangement uses TRBV5-1 and TRBJ2-7, with D possibly TRBD1 on 5 matching bases. The germline V and J ends were trimmed by 3 bases and 0 bases, with 10 bases remaining between them. The germline gives CDR1 SGHRS, CDR2 YFSETQ. CDR3 length: 14 amino acids. CDR3 amino acids: CASSSGHLSYEQYF. The CDR3 nucleotides are TGCGCCAGCAGCTCCGGACACCTCTCCTACGAGCAGTACTTC.